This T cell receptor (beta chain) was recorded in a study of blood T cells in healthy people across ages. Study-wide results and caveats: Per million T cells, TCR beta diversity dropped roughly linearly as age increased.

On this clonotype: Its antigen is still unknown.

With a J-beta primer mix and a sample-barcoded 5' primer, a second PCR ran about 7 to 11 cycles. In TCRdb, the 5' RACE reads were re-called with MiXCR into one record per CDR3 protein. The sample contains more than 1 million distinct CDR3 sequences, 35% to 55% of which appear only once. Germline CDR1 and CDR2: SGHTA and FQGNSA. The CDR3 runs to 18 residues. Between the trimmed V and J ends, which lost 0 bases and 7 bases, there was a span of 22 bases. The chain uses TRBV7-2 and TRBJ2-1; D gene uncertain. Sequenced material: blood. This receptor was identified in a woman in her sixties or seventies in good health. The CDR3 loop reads CASSLAPVVGAITNEQFF. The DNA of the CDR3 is TGTGCCAGCAGCTTAGCGCCCGTAGTAGGAGCAATTACGAATGAGCAGTTCTTC.